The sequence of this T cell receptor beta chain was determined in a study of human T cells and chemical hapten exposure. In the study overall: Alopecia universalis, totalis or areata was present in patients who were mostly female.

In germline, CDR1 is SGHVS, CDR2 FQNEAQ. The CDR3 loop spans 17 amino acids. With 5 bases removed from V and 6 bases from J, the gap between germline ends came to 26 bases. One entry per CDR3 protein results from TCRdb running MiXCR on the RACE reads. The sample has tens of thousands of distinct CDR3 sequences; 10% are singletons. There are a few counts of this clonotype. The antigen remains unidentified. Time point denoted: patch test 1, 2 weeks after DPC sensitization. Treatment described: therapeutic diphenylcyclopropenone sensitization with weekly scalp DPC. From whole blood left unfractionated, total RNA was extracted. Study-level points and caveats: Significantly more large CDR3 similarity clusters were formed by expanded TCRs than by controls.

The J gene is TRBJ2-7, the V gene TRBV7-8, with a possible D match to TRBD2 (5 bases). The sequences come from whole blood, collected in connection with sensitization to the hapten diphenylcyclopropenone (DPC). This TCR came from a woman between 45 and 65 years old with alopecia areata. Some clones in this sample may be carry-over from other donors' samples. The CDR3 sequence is CASSPSVLTGILLEQYF. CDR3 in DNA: TGTGCCAGCAGCCCCAGTGTATTGACGGGAATTCTCCTCGAGCAGTACTTC. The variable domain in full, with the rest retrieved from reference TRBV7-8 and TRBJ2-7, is GAGVSQSPRYKVAKRGQDVALRCDPISGHVSLFWYQQALGQGPEFLTYFQNEAQLDKSGLPSDRFFAERPEGSVSTLKIQRTQQEDSAVYLCASSPSVLTGILLEQYFGPGTRLTVT.